Shown below are 16 T cell receptor beta chains from a single sample sequenced in a study of siplizumab effects on memory and regulatory T cells. Sequenced by immunoSEQ multiplex PCR; TCRdb stores in-frame clones only, minus some. In the table there are around 110,000 clones, about 94% of which are singletons. Sequenced sample: non-Treg CD4+ T cells sorted from blood. The receptors here all came from a human donor in good health.

This clone is a singleton in its sample. This sequence joins TRBV10-3 and TRBJ1-2; D is possibly TRBD1 (5 bases). The germline CDR1 and CDR2 sequences are ENHRY and SYGVKD. V was shortened by 4 bases and J by 5 bases, with 17 bases between the two germline ends. The CDR3 covers 15 residues. The CDR3 nucleotides are TGTGCCATCAGTGGCACCAGTGAGGGACGATATGGCTACACCTTC. Translation gives CAISGTSEGRYGYTF.

The V gene is TRBV25-1, the J gene TRBJ1-1; D uncertain. V gave up 6 bases and J gave up 9 bases, with 11 bases separating them. This CDR3 is 11 amino acids long. Germline V gives CDR1 MGHDK, CDR2 SYGVNS. The CDR3, as DNA: TGTGCCAGCAGCACACACGGACAAGCTTTCTTT. Its translation is CASSTHGQAFF.

The chain recombines TRBV11-2 with TRBJ2-5, with D perhaps matching TRBD1 (6 bases). The V and J ends lost 5 bases and 3 bases respectively, with 13 bases between them. The CDR3 totals 14 residues. CDR1 SGHAT and CDR2 FQNNGV come from the germline V gene. The CDR3 spells CASSLRRGKETQYF. CDR3 nucleotide sequence: TGTGCCAGCAGCCTTAGAAGGGGGAAAGAGACCCAGTACTTC.

This clone was observed a single time. The chain uses TRBV11-3 and TRBJ2-3, with TRBD1 as a possible D gene (6 bases). Trimming shortened V by 4 bases and J by 2 bases, and 10 bases separated the two germline ends. The CDR3 consists of 14 residues. Germline CDR1 is SGHNT and CDR2 is YENEEA. The CDR3 loop reads CASSSGQITDTQYF. Written as DNA, the CDR3 is TGTGCCAGCAGCTCCGGACAGATCACAGATACGCAGTATTTT. Combining the CDR3 with reference TRBV11-3 and TRBJ2-3 gives the whole variable domain EAGVVQSPRYKIIEKKQPVAFWCNPISGHNTLYWYLQNLGQGPELLIRYENEEAVDDSQLPKDRFSAERLKGVDSTLKIQPAELGDSAVYLCASSSGQITDTQYFGPGTRLTVL.

About this clone itself: The junction shows a germline mismatch at one end, possibly a read error. V and J are TRBV19 and TRBJ1-1; TRBD1 agrees at 8 bases. The CDR3 covers 14 residues. Germline lookup yields CDR1 LNHDA and CDR2 SQIVND (reference sequence). This chain's CDR3 is CASSIGQGGTEAFF. The CDR3 nucleotides read TGTGCCAGTAGCATAGGACAGGGCGGCACTGAAGCTTTCTTT.

The J gene is TRBJ1-2, the V gene TRBV5-6; D is ambiguous. Germline CDR1 reads SGHDT; CDR2 reads YYEEEE. The V end lost 0 bases, the J end lost 7 bases, and 10 bases lay between the germline ends. The CDR3 consists of 13 residues. Written as DNA, the CDR3 is TGTGCCAGCAGCTTGGCCAGACAACGTGGCTACACCTTC. Protein product: CASSLARQRGYTF.

This clone came up once. The J gene is TRBJ2-2, the V gene TRBV18; D gene ambiguous. Germline CDR1 is KGHSH and CDR2 is LQKENI. V shed 6 bases and J shed 1 base, with 9 bases lying between them. CDR3 size: 14 residues. CDR3 bases: TGTGCCAGCTCTCCCCCCCAGAACACCGGGGAGCTGTTTTTT. It translates to CASSPPQNTGELFF.

V usage is TRBV14 and J usage is TRBJ2-7; 8 bases match TRBD2. Losses at the gene ends were 5 bases for V and 4 bases for J; bases not matched to a gene: 16. CDR1 and CDR2 from the germline V gene are SGHDN and FVKESK. This CDR3 has 17 residues. The CDR3, as DNA: TGTGCCAGCAGCTCCCCCCTCGGTACTAGCGGATTATACGAGCAGTACTTC. It encodes CASSSPLGTSGLYEQYF.

The J gene is TRBJ2-3, the V gene TRBV10-2; D is tentatively TRBD1 or TRBD2 (6 bases each). The germline V gene has CDR1 WSHSY and CDR2 SAAADI. The length of the CDR3 is 13 residues. The ends were cut back, 6 bases at V and 5 bases at J, with 12 bases in the middle. The CDR3 DNA follows: TGCGCCAGCAGGACGGGGGCCCAAGATACGCAGTATTTT. Translation: CASRTGAQDTQYF.

The chain couples TRBV5-8 to TRBJ1-2; TRBD1 matches 7 bases. Germline V gives CDR1 SGHTS, CDR2 YDEGEE. CDR3 length: 14 residues. Losses at the gene ends were 3 bases for V and 6 bases for J; bases not matched to a gene: 8. CDR3 region: CASSWGQYADGYTF. CDR3 nucleotide sequence: TGTGCCAGCAGCTGGGGACAGTACGCTGATGGCTACACCTTC.

CDR3 loop: CASSQDRANYGYTF. The CDR3 coding sequence is TGTGCCAGCAGCCAGGACAGGGCCAACTATGGCTACACCTTC. The chain joins TRBV6-5 to TRBJ1-2, with 8 bases aligning to TRBD1. This CDR3 is 14 amino acids long. Germline loops: CDR1 MNHEY, CDR2 SVGAGI. V shed 6 bases, J shed 2 bases, and the junction held 5 bases outside the gene matches.

The chain couples TRBV6-4 to TRBJ1-1; D remains ambiguous. Trimming left V 6 bases short and J 2 bases short, with 10 bases between. This CDR3 is 13 amino acids long. Germline assignment: CDR1 MRHNA and CDR2 SNTAGT. The CDR3 loop is CASRVQVNTEAFF. CDR3 DNA sequence: TGTGCCAGCAGGGTCCAGGTCAACACTGAAGCTTTCTTT.

This chain uses TRBV18 with TRBJ2-5; TRBD2 is a possible D gene (6 bases). Germline V lookup: CDR1 KGHSH, CDR2 LQKENI. Trimming took off 1 base at V and 0 bases at J, with 6 bases between the two ends. The CDR3 length is 14 residues. In DNA form, the CDR3 reads TGTGCCAGCTCACCACAGCGGGACCAAGAGACCCAGTACTTC. Amino acid sequence: CASSPQRDQETQYF.

The chain uses TRBV5-1 and TRBJ1-6; the match to TRBD1 covers 8 bases. This CDR3 is 15 amino acids long. V shed 4 bases and J 6 bases; nucleotides not matched to a gene: 6. The germline gives CDR1 SGHRS, CDR2 YFSETQ. Written as DNA, the CDR3 is TGCGCCAGCAGCGCGGACAGGGTCGGTAATTCACCCCTCCACTTT. Protein product: CASSADRVGNSPLHF.

The genes are TRBV21-1 and TRBJ1-2. TRBV21-1 is shown as a pseudogene. This CDR3 is 13 amino acids long. The CDR3: CASSKGGRHGYTF. The CDR3 DNA is TGTGCCAGCAGCAAAGGCGGGAGGCACGGCTACACCTTC.

The chain joins TRBV15 to TRBJ1-2, with D unresolved. Germline lookup yields CDR1 LNHNV and CDR2 YYDKDF (reference sequence). V shed 5 bases and J shed 0 bases, with 10 bases lying between them. The CDR3 runs 14 residues. The CDR3 here is CATSPDTSNYGYTF. The CDR3 DNA follows: TGTGCCACCAGCCCTGACACGTCTAACTATGGCTACACCTTC.